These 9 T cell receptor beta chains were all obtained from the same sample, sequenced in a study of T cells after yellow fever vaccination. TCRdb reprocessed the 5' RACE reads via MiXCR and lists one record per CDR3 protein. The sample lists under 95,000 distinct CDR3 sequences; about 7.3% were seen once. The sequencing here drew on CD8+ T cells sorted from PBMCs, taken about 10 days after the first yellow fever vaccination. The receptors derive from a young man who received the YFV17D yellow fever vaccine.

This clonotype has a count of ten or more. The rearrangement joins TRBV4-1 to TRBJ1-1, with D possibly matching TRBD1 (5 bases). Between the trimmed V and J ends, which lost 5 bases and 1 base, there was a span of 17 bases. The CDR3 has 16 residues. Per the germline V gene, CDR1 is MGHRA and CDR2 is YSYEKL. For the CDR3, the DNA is TGCGCCAGCAGCAGACAGACCTTTCCTACGAACACTGAAGCTTTCTTT. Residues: CASSRQTFPTNTEAFF.

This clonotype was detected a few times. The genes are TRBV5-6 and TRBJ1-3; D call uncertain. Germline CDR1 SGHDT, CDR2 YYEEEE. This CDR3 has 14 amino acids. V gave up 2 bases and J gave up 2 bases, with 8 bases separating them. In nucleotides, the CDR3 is TGTGCCAGCAGCTTCGGATCGCCTGGAAACACCATATATTTT. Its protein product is CASSFGSPGNTIYF.

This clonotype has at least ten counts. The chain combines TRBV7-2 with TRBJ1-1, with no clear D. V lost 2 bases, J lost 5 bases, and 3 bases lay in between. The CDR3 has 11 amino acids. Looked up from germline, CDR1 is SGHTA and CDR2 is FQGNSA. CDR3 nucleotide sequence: TGTGCCAGCAGCTTATTGACTGAAGCTTTCTTT. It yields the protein CASSLLTEAFF.

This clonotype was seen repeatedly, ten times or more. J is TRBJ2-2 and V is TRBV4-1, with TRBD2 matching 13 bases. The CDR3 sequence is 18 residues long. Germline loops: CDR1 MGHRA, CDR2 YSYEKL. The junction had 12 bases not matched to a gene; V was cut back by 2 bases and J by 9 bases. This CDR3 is CASSQIPGLAGPSRELFF. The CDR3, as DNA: TGCGCCAGCAGCCAAATTCCGGGACTAGCGGGGCCCAGCAGGGAGCTGTTTTTT.

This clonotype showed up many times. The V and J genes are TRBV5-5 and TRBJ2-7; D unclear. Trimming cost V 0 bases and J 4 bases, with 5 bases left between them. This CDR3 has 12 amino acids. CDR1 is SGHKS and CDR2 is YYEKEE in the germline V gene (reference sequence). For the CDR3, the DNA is TGTGCCAGCAGCTTGGGAGATTACGAGCAGTACGTC. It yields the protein CASSLGDYEQYV.

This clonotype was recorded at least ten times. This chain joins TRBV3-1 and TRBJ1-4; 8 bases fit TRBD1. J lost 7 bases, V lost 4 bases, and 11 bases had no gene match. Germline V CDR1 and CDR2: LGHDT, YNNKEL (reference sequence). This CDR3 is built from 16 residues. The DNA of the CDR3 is TGTGCCAGCAGCCTAGGTTCCGGGACAGGAGGTGAAAAACTGTTTTTT. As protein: CASSLGSGTGGEKLFF.

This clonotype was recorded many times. The CDR3 nucleotides are TGTGCCAGCAGGACGAGCGGGGGGATCCCCCCCCACACAGATACGCAGTATTTT. This encodes CASRTSGGIPPHTDTQYF. The chain uses TRBV6-5 and TRBJ2-3; 9 nucleotides line up with TRBD2. This CDR3 region has 18 residues. Germline-derived CDR1 and CDR2 are MNHEY and SVGAGI. V gave up 6 bases and J gave up 2 bases; unmatched junction bases: 15.

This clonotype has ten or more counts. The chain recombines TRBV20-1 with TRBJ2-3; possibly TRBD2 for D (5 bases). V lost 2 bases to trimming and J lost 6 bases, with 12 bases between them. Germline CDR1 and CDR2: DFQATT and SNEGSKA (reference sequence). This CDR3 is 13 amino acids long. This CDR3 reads CSARSTGYDTQYF. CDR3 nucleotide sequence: TGCAGTGCTAGATCAACGGGGTACGATACGCAGTATTTT.

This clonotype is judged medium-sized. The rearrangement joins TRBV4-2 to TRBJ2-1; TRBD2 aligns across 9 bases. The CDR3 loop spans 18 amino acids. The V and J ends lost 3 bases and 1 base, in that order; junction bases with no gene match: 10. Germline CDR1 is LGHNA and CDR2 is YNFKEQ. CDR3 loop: CASSQGAGTSRSYNEQFF. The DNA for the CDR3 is TGTGCCAGCAGCCAGGGGGCCGGGACTAGCCGATCCTACAATGAGCAGTTCTTC.